Listed here are 8 T cell receptor beta chains from one sample, sequenced in a study of blood T cell repertoires in COVID-19. Clones were sequenced by immunoSEQ multiplex PCR, and TCRdb holds only the in-frame ones, with some missing. The repertoire holds roughly 500,000 clones, with 89% as singletons. What was sequenced was peripheral blood. The receptors here all came from a young man with COVID-19, enrolled during active disease.

V gene TRBV7-9 combines with J gene TRBJ2-7; the match to TRBD2 covers 7 bases. CDR1 is SEHNR, CDR2 FQNEAQ, per germline (reference sequence). V dropped 0 bases and J dropped 5; count of bases not matched to a gene: 7. CDR3 size: 15 residues. CDR3 sequence reads: CASSLAGGRKNEQYF. In DNA, the CDR3 is TGTGCCAGCAGCTTAGCCGGCGGGAGAAAGAACGAGCAGTACTTC.

This chain links TRBV19 with TRBJ1-2, with D possibly being TRBD1 (6 bases). Germline values: CDR1 LNHDA, CDR2 SQIVND (reference sequence). The CDR3 consists of 14 residues. The CDR3: CATEAGGDVYGYTF. CDR3 in DNA: TGTGCAACGGAGGCGGGGGGCGACGTCTATGGCTACACCTTC.

As regards this clone: The sample has other DNA sequences that encode this CDR3 too. The genes are TRBV27 and TRBJ2-5, with D tentatively TRBD1 (6 bases). CDR3 length: 12 residues. Germline V gene data show CDR1 as MNHEY and CDR2 as SMNVEV (reference sequence). Deletions cut 5 bases from V and 5 bases from J, with 9 bases between. The CDR3 is CASSPRGETQYF. CDR3 DNA sequence: TGTGCCAGCAGTCCGAGGGGGGAGACCCAGTACTTC.

The gene calls are TRBV19 and TRBJ2-7; 9 bases match TRBD2. There are 14 residues in the CDR3. V lost 1 base and J lost 4; bases outside the gene matches: 2. CDR1 and CDR2 from the germline V gene are LNHDA and SQIVND (reference sequence). The CDR3, as DNA: TGTGCCAGTAGTATAGGACTAGCGGATTACGAGCAGTACTTC. Amino acids: CASSIGLADYEQYF.

The gene calls are TRBV15 and TRBJ1-3, with D tentatively TRBD1 (6 bases). This CDR3 has 14 amino acids. The germline V and J ends were trimmed by 8 bases and 4 bases, with 15 bases remaining between them. Germline V gene sequence: CDR1 LNHNV, CDR2 YYDKDF (reference sequence). The chain's CDR3 is CATEQGIVGNTIYF. For the CDR3, the DNA is TGTGCCACCGAACAGGGAATAGTCGGAAACACCATATATTTT.

The chain couples TRBV9 to TRBJ1-4; TRBD1 is a possible D gene (5 bases). V shed 5 bases and J shed 7 bases, with 18 bases lying between them. CDR1 SGDLS and CDR2 YYNGEE come from the germline V gene. This CDR3 comprises 15 residues. In nucleotides, the CDR3 is TGTGCCAGCAGTCGTAGATTGGGGCATATTGAAAAACTGTTTTTT. It is translated as CASSRRLGHIEKLFF.

The rearrangement uses TRBV5-1 and TRBJ2-2; 7 nucleotides agree with TRBD2. The CDR3 covers 16 residues. The trim removed 0 bases at V and 0 bases at J, leaving 2 bases unmatched. The germline gives CDR1 SGHRS, CDR2 YFSETQ. The CDR3 coding sequence is TGCGCCAGCAGCTTGGAGACTAGCTCGAACACCGGGGAGCTGTTTTTT. Amino acids: CASSLETSSNTGELFF.

This clone was picked up one time. The J gene is TRBJ1-1, the V gene TRBV6-5; TRBD1 might be the D (5 bases). Trimming took off 2 bases at V and 0 bases at J, with 10 bases between the two ends. This CDR3 has 15 amino acids. Germline V gene data show CDR1 as MNHEY and CDR2 as SVGAGI. The CDR3 nucleotides are TGTGCCAGCAGTTACCTAGGACAACTGAACACTGAAGCTTTCTTT. This sequence encodes CASSYLGQLNTEAFF.